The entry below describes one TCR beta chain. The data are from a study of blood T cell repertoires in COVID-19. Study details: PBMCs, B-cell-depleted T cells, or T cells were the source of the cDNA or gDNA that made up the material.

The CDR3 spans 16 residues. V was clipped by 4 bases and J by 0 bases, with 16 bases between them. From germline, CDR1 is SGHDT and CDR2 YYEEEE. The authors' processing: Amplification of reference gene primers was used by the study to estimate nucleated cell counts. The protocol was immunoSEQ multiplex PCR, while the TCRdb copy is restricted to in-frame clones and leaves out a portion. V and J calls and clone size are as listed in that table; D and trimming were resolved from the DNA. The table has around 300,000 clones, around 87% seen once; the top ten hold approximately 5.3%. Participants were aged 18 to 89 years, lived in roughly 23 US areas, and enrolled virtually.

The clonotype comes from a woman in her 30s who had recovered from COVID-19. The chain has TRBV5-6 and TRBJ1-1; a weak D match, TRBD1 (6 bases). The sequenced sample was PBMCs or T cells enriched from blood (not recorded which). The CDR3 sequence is CASSLPTGTMNTEAFF. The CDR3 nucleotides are TGTGCCAGCAGCCTCCCGACAGGAACCATGAACACTGAAGCTTTCTTT.